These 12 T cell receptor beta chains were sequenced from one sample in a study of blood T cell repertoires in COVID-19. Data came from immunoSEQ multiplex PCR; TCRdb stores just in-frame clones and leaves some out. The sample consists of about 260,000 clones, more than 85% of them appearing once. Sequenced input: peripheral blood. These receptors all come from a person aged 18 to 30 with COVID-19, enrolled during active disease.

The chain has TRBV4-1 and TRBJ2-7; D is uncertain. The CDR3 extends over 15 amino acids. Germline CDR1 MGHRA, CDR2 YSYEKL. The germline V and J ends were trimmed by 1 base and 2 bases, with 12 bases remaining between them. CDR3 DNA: TGCGCCAGCAGCCAAGGTAGCCAACTAACCTACGAGCAGTACTTC. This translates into CASSQGSQLTYEQYF.

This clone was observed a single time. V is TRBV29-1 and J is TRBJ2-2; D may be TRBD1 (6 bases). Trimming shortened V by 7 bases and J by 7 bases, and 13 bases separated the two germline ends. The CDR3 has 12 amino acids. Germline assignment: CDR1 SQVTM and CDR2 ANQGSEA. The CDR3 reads CSAETGIGELFF. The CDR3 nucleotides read TGCAGCGCGGAAACAGGGATCGGGGAGCTGTTTTTT.

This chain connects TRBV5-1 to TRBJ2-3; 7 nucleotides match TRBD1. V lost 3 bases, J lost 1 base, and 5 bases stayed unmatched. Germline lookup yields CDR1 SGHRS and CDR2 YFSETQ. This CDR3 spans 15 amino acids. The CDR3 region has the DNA TGCGCCAGCAGCTCGGGGACAGCTGGCACAGATACGCAGTATTTT. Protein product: CASSSGTAGTDTQYF.

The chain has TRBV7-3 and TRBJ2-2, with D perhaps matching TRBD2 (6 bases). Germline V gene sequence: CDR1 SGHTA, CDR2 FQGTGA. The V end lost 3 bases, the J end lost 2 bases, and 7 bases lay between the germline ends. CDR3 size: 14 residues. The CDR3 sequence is CASSLGLNTGELFF. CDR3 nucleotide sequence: TGTGCCAGCAGCTTGGGACTTAACACCGGGGAGCTGTTTTTT.

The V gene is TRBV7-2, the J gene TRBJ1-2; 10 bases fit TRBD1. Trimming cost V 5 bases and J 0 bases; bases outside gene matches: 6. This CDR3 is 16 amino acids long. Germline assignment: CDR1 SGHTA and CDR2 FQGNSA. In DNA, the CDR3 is TGTGCCAGCAGCGCGATGGGACAGGGGACTAACTATGGCTACACCTTC. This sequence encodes CASSAMGQGTNYGYTF. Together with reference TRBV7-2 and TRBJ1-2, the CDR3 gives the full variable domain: GAGVSQSPSNKVTEKGKDVELRCDPISGHTALYWYRQSLGQGLEFLIYFQGNSAPDKSGLPSDRFSAERTGGSVSTLTIQRTQQEDSAVYLCASSAMGQGTNYGYTFGSGTRLTVV.

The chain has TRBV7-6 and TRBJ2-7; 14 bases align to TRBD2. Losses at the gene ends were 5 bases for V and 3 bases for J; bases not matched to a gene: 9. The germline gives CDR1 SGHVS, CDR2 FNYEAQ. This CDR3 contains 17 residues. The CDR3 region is CASSVFTGTSGSYEQYF. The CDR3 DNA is TGTGCCAGCAGCGTATTTACCGGGACTAGCGGGAGCTACGAGCAGTACTTC.

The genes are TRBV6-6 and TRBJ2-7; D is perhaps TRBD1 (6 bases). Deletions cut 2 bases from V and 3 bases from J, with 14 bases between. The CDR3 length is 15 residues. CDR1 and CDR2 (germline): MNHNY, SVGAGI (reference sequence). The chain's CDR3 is CASSYGVQGLYEQYF. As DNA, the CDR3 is TGTGCCAGCAGTTACGGGGTACAGGGTCTCTACGAGCAGTACTTC.

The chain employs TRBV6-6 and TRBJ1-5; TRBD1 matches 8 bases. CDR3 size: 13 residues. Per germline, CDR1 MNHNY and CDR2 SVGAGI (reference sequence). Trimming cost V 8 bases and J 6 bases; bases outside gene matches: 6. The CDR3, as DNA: TGTGCCAGCGGGACAGGTCGTTTTCAGCCCCAGCATTTT. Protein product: CASGTGRFQPQHF.

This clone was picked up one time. CDR3 nucleotides: TGTGCCTGGAGTCCAGTCCAGACCGCGGAGAACACTGAAGCTTTCTTT. Residues: CAWSPVQTAENTEAFF. The chain has TRBV30 and TRBJ1-1; no clear D gene. Germline V lookup: CDR1 GTSNPN, CDR2 SVGIG (reference sequence). The germline V and J ends were trimmed by 2 bases and 1 base, with 17 bases remaining between them. The CDR3 has 16 residues.

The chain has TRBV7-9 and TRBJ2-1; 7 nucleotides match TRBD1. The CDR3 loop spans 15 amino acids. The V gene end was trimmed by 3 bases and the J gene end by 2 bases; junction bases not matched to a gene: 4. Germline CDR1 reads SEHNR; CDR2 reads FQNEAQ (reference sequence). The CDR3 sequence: CASSFPDRTYNEQFF. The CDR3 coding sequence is TGTGCCAGCAGCTTCCCGGACAGGACCTACAATGAGCAGTTCTTC. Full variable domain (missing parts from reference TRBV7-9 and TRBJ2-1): DTGVSQNPRHKITKRGQNVTFRCDPISEHNRLYWYRQTLGQGPEFLTYFQNEAQLEKSRLLSDRFSAERPKGSFSTLEIQRTEQGDSAMYLCASSFPDRTYNEQFFGPGTRLTVL.

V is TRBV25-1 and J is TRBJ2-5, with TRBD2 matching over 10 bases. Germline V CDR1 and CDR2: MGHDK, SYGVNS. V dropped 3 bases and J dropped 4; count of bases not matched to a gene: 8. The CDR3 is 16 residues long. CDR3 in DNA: TGTGCCAGCAGTGAGGGCAGCGGGAGGGCCAGAGAGACCCAGTACTTC. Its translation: CASSEGSGRARETQYF.

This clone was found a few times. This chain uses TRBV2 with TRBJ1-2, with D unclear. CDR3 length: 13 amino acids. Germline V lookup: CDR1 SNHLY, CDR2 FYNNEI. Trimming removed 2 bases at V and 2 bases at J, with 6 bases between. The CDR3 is CASSEKQNYGYTF. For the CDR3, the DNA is TGTGCCAGCAGTGAAAAACAAAACTATGGCTACACCTTC. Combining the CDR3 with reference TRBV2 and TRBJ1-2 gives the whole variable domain EPEVTQTPSHQVTQMGQEVILRCVPISNHLYFYWYRQILGQKVEFLVSFYNNEISEKSEIFDDQFSVERPDGSNFTLKIRSTKLEDSAMYFCASSEKQNYGYTFGSGTRLTVV.